The clone carrying this TCR beta chain has at least ten counts. The antigen remains unidentified. A CD8+CD4-CCR7+CD45RA+ phenotype served as the sorting definition for naive CD8 T cells. CDR1 is MNHEY, CDR2 SVGAGI, per germline. The CDR3 has 15 amino acids. V gave up 4 bases and J gave up 0 bases, with 10 bases separating them. The sample originates from a study of molecular identifiers for immune sequencing clone quantification. Study information: In replicates, RNA from around 20,000 or 100,000 naive CD8 cells was divided five ways and four parts were sequenced. General study points: Among 800,000 to 1,000,000 naive cells, spiked Jurkat TCR RNA from a single cell was reportedly detectable.

TCRdb processed the PCR reads anew with MiXCR; each CDR3 protein has one entry. In the table there are roughly 320,000 distinct CDR3 sequences, roughly 24% of which are singletons. The chain is built from TRBV6-5 and TRBJ2-1; D call uncertain. Sequencing input: naive CD8+ T cells from blood, with Jurkat cell RNA spiked in. Subset specified: FACS-sorted CD8+CD4-CCR7+CD45RA+ naive T cells. The receptor comes from a human donor in good health. Some libraries in this study had Jurkat cell RNA spiked in. The DNA for the CDR3 is TGTGCCAGCAGTTCCCTGGAGAGCTCCTACAATGAGCAGTTCTTC. It yields the protein CASSSLESSYNEQFF.